One and the same sample provided the 9 T cell receptor beta chains below, sequenced in a study of cytomegalovirus exposure and HLA in healthy donors (dated by TCRdb to the late 2010s). Library preparation was by the immunoSEQ multiplex PCR assay. For the multiplex PCR, a mixture combining 60 forward primers for TCR Vbeta segments and 13 reverse primers for TCR Jbeta segments was used. TCRdb re-hosts the immuneACCESS table, in-frame sequences only. Its copies lack some clones; in the studies checked, an unresolved V gene accounts for under half of them, and the cause for the rest is not known. The sample includes a few hundred thousand clones, with roughly 85% observed a single time. The ten biggest clones cover 1.5% to 2% of the sample. The sample comprised PBMCs. The receptors derive from a man younger than 35 in good health and CMV-seronegative.

V gene TRBV27 combines with J gene TRBJ2-7, with a possible D match to TRBD2 (6 bases). Trimming cost V 5 bases and J 1 base, with 6 bases left between them. CDR3 length: 12 residues. CDR1 and CDR2 from the germline V gene are MNHEY and SMNVEV (reference sequence). The CDR3 DNA sequence: TGTGCCAGCAGTGGGGGGTCCTACGAGCAGTACTTC. The encoded protein is CASSGGSYEQYF.

The chain combines TRBV9 with TRBJ2-2; tentatively, D is TRBD1 (5 bases). The CDR3 is 16 amino acids. Germline CDR1 is SGDLS and CDR2 is YYNGEE. The V end was cut by 0 bases, the J end by 4 bases, with 13 bases between. The CDR3: CASSVAPQAGTGELFF. The CDR3 nucleotides read TGTGCCAGCAGCGTAGCCCCACAGGCCGGCACCGGGGAGCTGTTTTTT.

The chain is built from TRBV7-6 and TRBJ2-7; TRBD2 agrees at 8 bases. Germline loops: CDR1 SGHVS, CDR2 FNYEAQ. J was trimmed by 6 bases and V by 5 bases; bases with no gene match: 6. This CDR3 contains 13 residues. DNA of the CDR3: TGTGCCAGCAGCCCGAGCGGGGGAGCCGAGCAGTACTTC. It yields the protein CASSPSGGAEQYF.

This rearrangement joins TRBV2 to TRBJ1-2; 9 positions match TRBD1. The germline V gene has CDR1 SNHLY and CDR2 FYNNEI. The trim removed 5 bases at V and 7 bases at J, leaving 5 bases unmatched. The CDR3 totals 13 residues. The CDR3 region is CASSLKQGAGYTF. The DNA for the CDR3 is TGTGCCAGCAGTCTTAAACAGGGGGCTGGCTACACCTTC.

This sequence joins TRBV29-1 and TRBJ2-7, with TRBD2 matching 7 bases. V trimming: 4 bases; J trimming: 3 bases; junction bases outside the gene matches: 9. The CDR3 length is 14 residues. Germline CDR1 reads SQVTM; CDR2 reads ANQGSEA. CDR3 region: CSVVGGLGSYEQYF. CDR3 coding DNA: TGCAGCGTTGTCGGAGGACTAGGAAGCTACGAGCAGTACTTC.

The chain links TRBV7-2 to TRBJ2-5, with 7 nucleotides matching TRBD2. J gave up 6 bases and V 5 bases, and 12 bases lay outside the gene matches. Germline V lookup: CDR1 SGHTA, CDR2 FQGNSA. This CDR3 is 15 amino acids long. The CDR3 region is CASSPIRLAPQTQYF. CDR3 in DNA: TGTGCCAGCAGCCCTATCCGACTAGCCCCGCAGACCCAGTACTTC.

The V call is TRBV5-6, the J call TRBJ2-1; 8 bases fit TRBD2. The CDR3 sequence is 18 residues long. The V gene end was trimmed by 1 base and the J gene end by 6 bases; junction bases not matched to a gene: 15. CDR1 SGHDT and CDR2 YYEEEE come from the germline V gene. The CDR3 region is CASSLSRGGLLMANEQFF. For the CDR3, the DNA is TGTGCCAGCAGCTTGAGTCGGGGGGGCCTCCTTATGGCCAATGAGCAGTTCTTC.

V gene TRBV9 combines with J gene TRBJ2-3; 9 bases map to TRBD2. The ends lost 3 bases at V and 5 bases at J; junction bases unmatched: 10. The CDR3 is 16 amino acids. Germline V lookup: CDR1 SGDLS, CDR2 YYNGEE. The CDR3: CASSATGTSPGDTQYF. For the CDR3, the DNA is TGTGCCAGCAGCGCAACCGGGACTAGCCCCGGAGATACGCAGTATTTT.

The chain carries TRBV7-2 and TRBJ2-1, with a tentative D call TRBD2 (6 bases). Germline V gene data show CDR1 as SGHTA and CDR2 as FQGNSA. Trimming left V 3 bases short and J 0 bases short, with 9 bases between. The CDR3 runs 15 residues. The CDR3 loop reads CASSFRESSYNEQFF. The CDR3 coding sequence is TGTGCCAGCAGCTTTCGGGAGAGCTCCTACAATGAGCAGTTCTTC.